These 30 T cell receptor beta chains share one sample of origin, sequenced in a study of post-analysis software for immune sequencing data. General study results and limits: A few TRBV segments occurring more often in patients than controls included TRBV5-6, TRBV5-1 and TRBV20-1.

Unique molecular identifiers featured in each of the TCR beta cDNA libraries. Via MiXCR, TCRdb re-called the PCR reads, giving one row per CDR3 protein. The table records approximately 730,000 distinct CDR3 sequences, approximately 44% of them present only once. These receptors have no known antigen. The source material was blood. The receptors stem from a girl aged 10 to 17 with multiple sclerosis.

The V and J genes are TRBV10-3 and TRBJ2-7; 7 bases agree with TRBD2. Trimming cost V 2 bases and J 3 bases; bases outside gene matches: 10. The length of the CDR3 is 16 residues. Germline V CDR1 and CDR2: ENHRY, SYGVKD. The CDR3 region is CAISEPQSGDSYEQYF. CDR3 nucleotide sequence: TGTGCCATCAGTGAGCCCCAAAGCGGGGATAGCTACGAGCAGTACTTC.

The CDR3, as DNA: TGCGCCAGCAGCTCCCGCCCGGGCAGGTGGACCTCTTTGGGGAACAATGAGCAGTTCTTC. This gives the protein CASSSRPGRWTSLGNNEQFF. The chain uses TRBV5-1 and TRBJ2-1, with D unresolved. This CDR3 is 20 amino acids long. V gave up 3 bases and J gave up 5 bases, with 30 bases separating them. CDR1 is SGHRS and CDR2 is YFSETQ in the germline V gene.

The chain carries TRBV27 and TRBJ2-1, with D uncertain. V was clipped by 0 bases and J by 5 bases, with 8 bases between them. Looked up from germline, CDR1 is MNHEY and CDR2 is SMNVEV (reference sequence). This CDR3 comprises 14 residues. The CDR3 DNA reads TGTGCCAGCAGTTTATCGGGATTCAACAATGAGCAGTTCTTC. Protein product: CASSLSGFNNEQFF.

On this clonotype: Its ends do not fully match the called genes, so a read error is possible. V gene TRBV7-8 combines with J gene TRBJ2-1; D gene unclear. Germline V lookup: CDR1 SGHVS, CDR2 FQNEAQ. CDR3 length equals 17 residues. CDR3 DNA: TGTGCCAGCAACTTACGAGTTGGCGGAGCCTCCTACAATGAGCAGTTCTTC. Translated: CASNLRVGGASYNEQFF.

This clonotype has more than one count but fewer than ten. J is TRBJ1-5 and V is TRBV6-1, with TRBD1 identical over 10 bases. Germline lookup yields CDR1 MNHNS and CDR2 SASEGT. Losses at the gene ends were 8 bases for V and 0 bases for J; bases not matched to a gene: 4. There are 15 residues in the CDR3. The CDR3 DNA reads TGTGCCAGCCTGGGACAGGGGCTTAGCAATCAGCCCCAGCATTTT. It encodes CASLGQGLSNQPQHF.

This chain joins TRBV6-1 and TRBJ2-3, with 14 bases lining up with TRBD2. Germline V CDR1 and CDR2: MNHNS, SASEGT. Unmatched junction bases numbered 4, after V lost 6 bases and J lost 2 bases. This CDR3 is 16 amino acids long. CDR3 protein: CASSGLAGGYTDTQYF. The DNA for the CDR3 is TGTGCCAGCAGCGGACTAGCGGGAGGTTACACAGATACGCAGTATTTT.

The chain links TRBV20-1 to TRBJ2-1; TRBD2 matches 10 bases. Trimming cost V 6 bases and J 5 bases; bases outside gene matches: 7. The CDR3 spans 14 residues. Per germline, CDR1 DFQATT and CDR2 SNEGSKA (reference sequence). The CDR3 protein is CSAGPGLANNEQFF. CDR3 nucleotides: TGCAGTGCGGGCCCGGGACTAGCGAACAATGAGCAGTTCTTC.

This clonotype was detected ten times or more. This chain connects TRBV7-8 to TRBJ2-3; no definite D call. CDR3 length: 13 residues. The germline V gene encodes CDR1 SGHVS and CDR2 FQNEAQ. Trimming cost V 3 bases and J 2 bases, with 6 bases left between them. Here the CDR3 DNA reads TGTGCCAGCAGCTTTGCAATCACAGATACGCAGTATTTT. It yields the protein CASSFAITDTQYF.

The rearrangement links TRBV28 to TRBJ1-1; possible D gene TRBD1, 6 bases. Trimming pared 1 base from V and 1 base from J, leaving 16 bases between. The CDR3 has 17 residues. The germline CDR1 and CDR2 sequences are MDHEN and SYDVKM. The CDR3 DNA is TGTGCCAGCAGTTTATTCCGGCAGGGAGGGGGGAACACTGAAGCTTTCTTT. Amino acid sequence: CASSLFRQGGGNTEAFF. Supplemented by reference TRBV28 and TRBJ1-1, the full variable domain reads DVKVTQSSRYLVKRTGEKVFLECVQDMDHENMFWYRQDPGLGLRLIYFSYDVKMKEKGDIPEGYSVSREKKERFSLILESASTNQTSMYLCASSLFRQGGGNTEAFFGQGTRLTVV.

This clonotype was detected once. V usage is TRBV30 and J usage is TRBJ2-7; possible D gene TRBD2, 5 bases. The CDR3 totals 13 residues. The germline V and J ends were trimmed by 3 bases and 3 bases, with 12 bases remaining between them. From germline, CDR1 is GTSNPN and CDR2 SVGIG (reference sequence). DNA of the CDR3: TGTGCCTGGAGGGTAACGGGGAACTACGAGCAGTACTTC. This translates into CAWRVTGNYEQYF.

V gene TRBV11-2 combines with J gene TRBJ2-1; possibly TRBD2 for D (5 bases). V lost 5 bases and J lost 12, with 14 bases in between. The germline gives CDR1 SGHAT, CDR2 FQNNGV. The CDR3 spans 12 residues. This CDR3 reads CASSNTNSGQFF. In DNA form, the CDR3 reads TGTGCCAGCAGCAATACCAACAGCGGGCAGTTCTTC.

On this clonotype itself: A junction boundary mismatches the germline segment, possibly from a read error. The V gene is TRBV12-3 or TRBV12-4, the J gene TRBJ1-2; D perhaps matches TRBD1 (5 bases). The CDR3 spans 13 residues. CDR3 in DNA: TGTGCCAGCAGTTTGGGGGACGACTATGGCCACACCTTC. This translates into CASSLGDDYGHTF.

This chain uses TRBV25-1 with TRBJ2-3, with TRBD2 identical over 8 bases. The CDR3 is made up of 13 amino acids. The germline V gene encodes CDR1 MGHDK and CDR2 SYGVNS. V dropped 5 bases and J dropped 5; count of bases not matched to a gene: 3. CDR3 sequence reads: CASSPTSGDTQYF. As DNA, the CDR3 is TGTGCCAGCAGTCCCACTAGCGGAGATACGCAGTATTTT.

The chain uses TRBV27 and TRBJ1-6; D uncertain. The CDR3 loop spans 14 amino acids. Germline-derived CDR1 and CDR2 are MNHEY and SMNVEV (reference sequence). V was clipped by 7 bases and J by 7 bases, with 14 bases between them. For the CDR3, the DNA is TGTGCCAGCATTGGGTCCTTTGGCAATTCACCCCTCCACTTT. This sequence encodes CASIGSFGNSPLHF.

CDR3 sequence: CASSYGQASSYEQYF. In DNA form, the CDR3 reads TGTGCCAGCAGTTACGGACAGGCGAGCTCCTACGAGCAGTACTTC. The chain employs TRBV6-2 or TRBV6-3 and TRBJ2-7; 7 bases align to TRBD1. V dropped 2 bases and J dropped 0; count of bases not matched to a gene: 4. This CDR3 is built from 15 residues. CDR1 MNHEY and CDR2 SVGEGT come from the germline V gene.

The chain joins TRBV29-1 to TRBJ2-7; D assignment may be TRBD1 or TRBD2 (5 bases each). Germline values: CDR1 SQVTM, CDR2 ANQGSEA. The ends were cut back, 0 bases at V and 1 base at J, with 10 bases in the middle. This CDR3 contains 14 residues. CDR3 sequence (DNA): TGCAGCGTTGAAGATCGAGGGGATTCCTACGAGCAGTACTTC. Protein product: CSVEDRGDSYEQYF.

The DNA of the CDR3 is TGCGCCAGCAGCTTGGCAGCGGGAGGAGTCTACAATGAGCAGTACTTC. Encoded protein: CASSLAAGGVYNEQYF. The chain links TRBV5-1 to TRBJ2-1, with 9 bases that match TRBD2. The end of the DNA is better explained by TRBJ2-7, so the J call may be wrong. Per germline, CDR1 SGHRS and CDR2 YFSETQ. The CDR3 contains 16 residues.

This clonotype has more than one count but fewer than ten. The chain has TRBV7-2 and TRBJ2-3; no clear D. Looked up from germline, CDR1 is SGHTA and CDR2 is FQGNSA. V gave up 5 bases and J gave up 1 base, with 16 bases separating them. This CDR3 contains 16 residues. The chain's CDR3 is CASSLLPTTGTDTQYF. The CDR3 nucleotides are TGTGCCAGCAGCCTACTACCGACAACAGGCACAGATACGCAGTATTTT.

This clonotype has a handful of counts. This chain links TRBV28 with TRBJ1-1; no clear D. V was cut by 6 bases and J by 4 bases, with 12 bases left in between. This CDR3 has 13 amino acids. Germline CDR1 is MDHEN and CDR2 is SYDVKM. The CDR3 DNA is TGTGCCAGCAGACCCGAAGGGTCCACTGAAGCTTTCTTT. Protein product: CASRPEGSTEAFF.

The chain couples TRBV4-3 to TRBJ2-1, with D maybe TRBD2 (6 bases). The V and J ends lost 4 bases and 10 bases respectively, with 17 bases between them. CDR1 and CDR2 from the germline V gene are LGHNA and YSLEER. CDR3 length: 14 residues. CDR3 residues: CASSPLAFSREQFF. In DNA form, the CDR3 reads TGCGCCAGCAGCCCACTAGCCTTCTCCAGGGAGCAGTTCTTC.

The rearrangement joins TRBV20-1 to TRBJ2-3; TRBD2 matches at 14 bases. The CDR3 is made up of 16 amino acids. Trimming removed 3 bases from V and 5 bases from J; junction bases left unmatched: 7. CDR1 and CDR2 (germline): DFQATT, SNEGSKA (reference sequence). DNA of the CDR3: TGCAGTGCTAGCCTTGGACTAGCGGGGGGAGGAGATACGCAGTATTTT. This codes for CSASLGLAGGGDTQYF.

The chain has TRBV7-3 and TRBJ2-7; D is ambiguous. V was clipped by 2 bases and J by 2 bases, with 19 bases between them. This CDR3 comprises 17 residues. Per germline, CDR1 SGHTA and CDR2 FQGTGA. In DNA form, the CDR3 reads TGTGCCAGCAGCTTACCAAGGACGGGCGGCTACGCCTACGAGCAGTACTTC. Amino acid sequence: CASSLPRTGGYAYEQYF.

The chain's CDR3 is CASSPIGVAGVGETQYF. For the CDR3, the DNA is TGTGCCAGCAGCCCGATCGGGGTAGCGGGAGTGGGGGAGACCCAGTACTTC. V and J are TRBV6-1 and TRBJ2-5, with TRBD2 matching over 9 bases. CDR1 and CDR2 (germline): MNHNS, SASEGT. This CDR3 region has 17 residues. V gave up 6 bases and J gave up 5 bases; unmatched junction bases: 16.

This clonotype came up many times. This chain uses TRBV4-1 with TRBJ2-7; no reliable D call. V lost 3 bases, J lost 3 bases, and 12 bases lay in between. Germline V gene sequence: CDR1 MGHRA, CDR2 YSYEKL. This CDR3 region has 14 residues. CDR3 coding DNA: TGCGCCAGCAGCCAGGGATCCCCGGGCTACGAGCAGTACTTC. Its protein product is CASSQGSPGYEQYF.

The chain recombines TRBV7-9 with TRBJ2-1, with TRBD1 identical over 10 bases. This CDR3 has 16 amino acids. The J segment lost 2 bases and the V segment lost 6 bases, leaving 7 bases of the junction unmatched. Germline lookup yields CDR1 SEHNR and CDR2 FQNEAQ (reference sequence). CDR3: CASSPPGTGAYNEQFF. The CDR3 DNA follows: TGTGCCAGCAGTCCCCCCGGGACAGGGGCCTACAATGAGCAGTTCTTC.

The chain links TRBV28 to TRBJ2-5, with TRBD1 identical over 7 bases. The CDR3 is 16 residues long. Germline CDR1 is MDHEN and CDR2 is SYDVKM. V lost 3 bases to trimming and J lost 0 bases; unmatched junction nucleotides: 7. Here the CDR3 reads CASSFPPDRDQETQYF. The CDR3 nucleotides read TGTGCCAGCAGTTTCCCCCCCGACAGGGACCAAGAGACCCAGTACTTC.

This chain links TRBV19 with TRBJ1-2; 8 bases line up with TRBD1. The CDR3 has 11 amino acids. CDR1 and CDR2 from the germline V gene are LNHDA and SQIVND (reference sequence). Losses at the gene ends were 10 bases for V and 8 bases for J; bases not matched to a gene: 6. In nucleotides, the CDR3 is TGTGCCACCTACAGGGGGGAAGGCTACACCTTC. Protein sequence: CATYRGEGYTF. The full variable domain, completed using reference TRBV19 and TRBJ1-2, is DGGITQSPKYLFRKEGQNVTLSCEQNLNHDAMYWYRQDPGQGLRLIYYSQIVNDFQKGDIAEGYSVSREKKESFPLTVTSAQKNPTAFYLCATYRGEGYTFGSGTRLTVV.

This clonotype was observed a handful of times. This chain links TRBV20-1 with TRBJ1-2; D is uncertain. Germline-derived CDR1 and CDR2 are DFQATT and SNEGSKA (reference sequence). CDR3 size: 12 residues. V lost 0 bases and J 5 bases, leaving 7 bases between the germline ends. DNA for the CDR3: TGCAGTGCTAGAGAGCAAGGGTATGGCTACACCTTC. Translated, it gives CSAREQGYGYTF.

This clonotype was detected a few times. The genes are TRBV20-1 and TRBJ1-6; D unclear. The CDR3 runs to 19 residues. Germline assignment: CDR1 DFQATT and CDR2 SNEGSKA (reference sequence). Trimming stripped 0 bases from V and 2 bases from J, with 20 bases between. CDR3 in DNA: TGCAGTGCTAGAGATCTGATGGGCAAATCTGGTACCTATAATTCACCCCTCCACTTT. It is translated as CSARDLMGKSGTYNSPLHF.

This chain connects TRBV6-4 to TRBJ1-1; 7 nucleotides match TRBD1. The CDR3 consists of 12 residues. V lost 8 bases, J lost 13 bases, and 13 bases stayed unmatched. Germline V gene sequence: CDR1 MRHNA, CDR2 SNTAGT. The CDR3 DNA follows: TGTGCCAGCCAAACCCCCGGGACAGTCGATTTCTTT. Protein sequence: CASQTPGTVDFF.